This TCR beta chain is drawn from a study of CD8 T cells in Susac syndrome. Random hexamers served to reverse transcribe roughly 0.5 to 1 ug RNA. Via MiXCR, TCRdb re-called the immunoSEQ multiplex PCR reads, giving one row per CDR3 protein. Found here are a few hundred thousand distinct CDR3 sequences, about 88% of them singletons; the top ten hold more than 0.15%. The V end was cut by 6 bases, the J end by 7 bases, with 15 bases between. The CDR3 consists of 13 residues. The V gene's germline CDR1 is SQVTM and CDR2 ANQGSEA. The sequenced material came from CD8+ T cells from PBMCs. This sequence originates from a human donor with multiple sclerosis. This rearrangement joins TRBV29-1 to TRBJ2-2, with a weak D call TRBD2 (5 bases). The CDR3 sequence is CSVYHSRGGELFF. The CDR3 nucleotides read TGCAGCGTATACCACAGCCGGGGCGGGGAGCTGTTTTTT.